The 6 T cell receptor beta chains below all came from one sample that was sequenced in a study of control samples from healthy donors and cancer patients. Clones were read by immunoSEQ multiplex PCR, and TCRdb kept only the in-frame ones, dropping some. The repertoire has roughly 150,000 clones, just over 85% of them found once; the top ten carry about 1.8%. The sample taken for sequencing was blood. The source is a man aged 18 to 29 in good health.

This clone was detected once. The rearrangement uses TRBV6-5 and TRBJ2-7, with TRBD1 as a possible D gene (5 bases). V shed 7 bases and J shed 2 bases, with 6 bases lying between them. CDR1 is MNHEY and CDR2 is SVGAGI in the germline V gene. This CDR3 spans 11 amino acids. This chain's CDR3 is CASKTAYEQYF. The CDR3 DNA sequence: TGTGCCAGCAAGACAGCCTACGAGCAGTACTTC.

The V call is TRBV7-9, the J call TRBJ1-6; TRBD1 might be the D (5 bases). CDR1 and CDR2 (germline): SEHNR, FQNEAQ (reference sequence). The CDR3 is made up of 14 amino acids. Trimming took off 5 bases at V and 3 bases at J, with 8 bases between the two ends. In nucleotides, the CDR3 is TGTGCCAGCAGCGCGGACAACTATAATTCACCCCTCCACTTT. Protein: CASSADNYNSPLHF.

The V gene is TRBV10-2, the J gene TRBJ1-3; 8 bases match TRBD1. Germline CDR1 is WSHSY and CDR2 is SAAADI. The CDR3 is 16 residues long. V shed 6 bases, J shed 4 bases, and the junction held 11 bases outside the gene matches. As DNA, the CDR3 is TGCGCCAGCAGGACCCCACGGACAGGGTCAGGAAACACCATATATTTT. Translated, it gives CASRTPRTGSGNTIYF.

CDR3 amino acids: CASSLYDGELFF. In DNA, the CDR3 is TGTGCCAGCAGCTTATATGACGGGGAGCTGTTTTTT. The chain employs TRBV5-5 and TRBJ2-2; no clear D. This CDR3 has 12 residues. The V end was cut by 2 bases, the J end by 7 bases, with 6 bases between. Germline V CDR1 and CDR2: SGHKS, YYEKEE (reference sequence).

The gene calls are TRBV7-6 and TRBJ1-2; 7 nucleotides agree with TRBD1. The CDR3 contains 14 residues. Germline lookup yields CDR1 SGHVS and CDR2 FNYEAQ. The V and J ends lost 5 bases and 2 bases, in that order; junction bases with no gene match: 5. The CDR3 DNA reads TGTGCCAGCAGCCCCGGGACAGAAAACTATGGCTACACCTTC. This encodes CASSPGTENYGYTF.

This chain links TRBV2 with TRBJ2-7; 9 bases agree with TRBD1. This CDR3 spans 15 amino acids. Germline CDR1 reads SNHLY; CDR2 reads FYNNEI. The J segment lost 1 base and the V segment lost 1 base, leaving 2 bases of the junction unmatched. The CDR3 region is CASSEGQGESYEQYF. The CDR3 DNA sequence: TGTGCCAGCAGTGAAGGACAGGGGGAGTCCTACGAGCAGTACTTC.